This TCR beta chain emerged from a study of T cell responses to AZD1222 COVID-19 vaccine. Study context: It was second doses at about 4 or about 12 weeks that were pooled. Study conclusions and caveats: Just six AZD1222 recipients were seropositive at baseline. Vaccine-associated CD4 TCRs ranged over spike, dominating at 160-218 and 743-854. The donor group comprised mostly white British people and more females; the analysis possibly underestimated clonal diversity.

Measured with immunoSEQ multiplex PCR; TCRdb has only the in-frame clones, and not every one. The sample has tens of thousands of clones; roughly 81% are singletons. CDR1 is LGHDT, CDR2 YNNKEL, per germline (reference sequence). CDR3 size: 13 residues. V dropped 0 bases and J dropped 6 bases, with 6 bases sitting between them. Comment on this clone: Its specificity is not known.

The source was peripheral blood, collected on day 0 of AZD1222 vaccination. The rearrangement joins TRBV3-1 (or the pseudogene TRBV3-2) to TRBJ2-1; no firm D call. The sequence derives from an adult in good health. The chain's CDR3 is CASSQDTVNEQFF. The CDR3 DNA sequence: TGTGCCAGCAGCCAAGATACGGTCAATGAGCAGTTCTTC.